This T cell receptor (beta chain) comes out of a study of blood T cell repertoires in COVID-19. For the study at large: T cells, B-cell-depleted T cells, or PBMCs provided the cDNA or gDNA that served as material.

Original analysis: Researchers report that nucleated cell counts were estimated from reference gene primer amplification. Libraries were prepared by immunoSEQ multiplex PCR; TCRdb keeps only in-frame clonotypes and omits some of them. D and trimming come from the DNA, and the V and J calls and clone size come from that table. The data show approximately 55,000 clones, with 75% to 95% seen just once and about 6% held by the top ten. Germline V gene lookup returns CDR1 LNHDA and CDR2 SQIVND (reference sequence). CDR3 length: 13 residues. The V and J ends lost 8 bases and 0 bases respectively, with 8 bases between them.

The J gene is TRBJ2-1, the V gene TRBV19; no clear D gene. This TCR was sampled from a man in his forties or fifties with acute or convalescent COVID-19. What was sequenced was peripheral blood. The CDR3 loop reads CASGWSSYNEQFF. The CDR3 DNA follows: TGTGCCAGTGGTTGGAGCTCCTACAATGAGCAGTTCTTC.